This TCR beta chain was obtained from a study of T cell changes during pregnancy in multiple sclerosis. Produced via immunoSEQ multiplex PCR; TCRdb's table is partial and in-frame only. Counted here are approximately 46,000 clones, 90% to 95% occurring once; the ten biggest clones make up less than 0.45%. Trimming took 5 bases from V and 6 from J; bases not matched to a gene: 10. This CDR3 is 15 amino acids long. Germline-derived CDR1 and CDR2 are LNHDA and SQIVND (reference sequence). The sequence came from a female donor with multiple sclerosis, enrolled in a pregnancy study. Source: CD4+ T cells from peripheral blood mononuclear cells, taken after pregnancy. The V call is TRBV19, the J call TRBJ2-7; 10 positions match TRBD1. The CDR3 protein is CASSRGQGFKFEQYF. The CDR3 DNA sequence: TGTGCCAGTAGTCGGGGACAGGGGTTTAAGTTCGAGCAGTACTTC.